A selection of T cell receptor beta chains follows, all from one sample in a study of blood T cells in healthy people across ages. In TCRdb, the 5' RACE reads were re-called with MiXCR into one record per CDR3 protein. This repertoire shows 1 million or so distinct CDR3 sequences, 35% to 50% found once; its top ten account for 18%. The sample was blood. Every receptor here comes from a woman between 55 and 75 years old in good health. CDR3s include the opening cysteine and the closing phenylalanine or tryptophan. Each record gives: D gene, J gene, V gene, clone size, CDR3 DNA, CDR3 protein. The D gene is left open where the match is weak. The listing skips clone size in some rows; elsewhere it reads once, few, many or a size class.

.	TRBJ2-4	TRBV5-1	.	TGCGCCAGCAGCGTAGGGATTTCGGCCAAAAACATTCAGTACTTC	CASSVGISAKNIQYF
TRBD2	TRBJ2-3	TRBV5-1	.	TGCGCCAGCAGCATGCGGACTAGCGGGAGGGGGGGCACGCAGTATTTT	CASSMRTSGRGGTQYF
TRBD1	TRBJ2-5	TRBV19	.	TGTGCCAGCAAAGGGACAGAAGAGACCCAGTACTTC	CASKGTEETQYF
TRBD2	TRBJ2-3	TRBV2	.	TGTGCCAGCAGCCTCCGGGGGGCCCAAGTCGGGCTAGCGGGAGTTGGAGGTACAGATACGCAGTATTTT	CASSLRGAQVGLAGVGGTDTQYF
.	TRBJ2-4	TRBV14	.	TGTACCAGCAGCCCCCATCCCTTTTGGGAGCAGTACTTC	CTSSPHPFWEQYF
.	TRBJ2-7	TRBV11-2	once	TGTGCCAGCAGCCCCCCATCCGTTCTTCCCGAGCAGTACTTC	CASSPPSVLPEQYF
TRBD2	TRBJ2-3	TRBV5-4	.	TGTGCCAGCAGCCCCCGACTAGCGGGAGGAGCAGATACGCAGTATTTT	CASSPRLAGGADTQYF
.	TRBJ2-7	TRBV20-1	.	TGCAGTGCTAGTCCCAGCGACGCCTACAATGAGCAGTACTTC	CSASPSDAYNEQYF
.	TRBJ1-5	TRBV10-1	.	TGCGCCAGCAGTGAGGCGGTCCGAGCGCCCCAGCATTTT	CASSEAVRAPQHF
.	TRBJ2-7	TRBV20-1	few	TGCAGTGCTAGGCAGGATCATTACGAGCAGTACTTC	CSARQDHYEQYF
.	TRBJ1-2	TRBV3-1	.	TGTGCCAGCAGCCAGGGGGCTCGGGGCTACACCTTC	CASSQGARGYTF
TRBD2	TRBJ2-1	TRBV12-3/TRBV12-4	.	TGTGCCACCTTGAGTAGCGGGAGCAATGAGCAGTTCTTC	CATLSSGSNEQFF
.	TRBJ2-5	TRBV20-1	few	TGCAGTGCTAGCCCCATAGGGCGCGGGGAGACCCAGTACTTC	CSASPIGRGETQYF
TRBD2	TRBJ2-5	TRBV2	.	TGTGCCAGCAAACGGGGACTAGCAGAGTACTTC	CASKRGLAEYF
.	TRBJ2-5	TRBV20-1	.	TGCAGTGCTGTGAAGGGGGACTTCACGAGAGGGGAGACCCAGTACTTC	CSAVKGDFTRGETQYF
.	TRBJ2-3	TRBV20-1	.	TGCAGTGGAGTCGGGGCGCAGTATTTT	CSGVGAQYF
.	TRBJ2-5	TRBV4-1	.	TGCGCCAGCAGCCAAGTGGGCTTTCAAGAGACCCAGTACTTC	CASSQVGFQETQYF
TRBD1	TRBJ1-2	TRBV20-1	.	TGCAGTGCTTATGACGGACAGGGTCGGACCTATGGCTACACCTTC	CSAYDGQGRTYGYTF
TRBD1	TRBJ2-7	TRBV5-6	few	TGTGCCAGCAGCTTGCCCGGGACAGGGGCTAAAGAGCAGTACTTC	CASSLPGTGAKEQYF
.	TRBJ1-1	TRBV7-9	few	TGTGCCAGCAGCCCAGAGTCGGTGAACACTGAAGCTTTCTTT	CASSPESVNTEAFF
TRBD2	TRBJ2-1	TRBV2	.	TGTGCCAGCGCGAGCGGGAGCGGTGAGCAGTTCTTC	CASASGSGEQFF
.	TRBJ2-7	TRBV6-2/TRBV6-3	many	TGTGCCAGCAGTCGTACGGTACCCTACGAGCAGTACTTC	CASSRTVPYEQYF
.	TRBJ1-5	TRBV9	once	TGTGCCAGCAGCGTAGAGGGGACACCCCCCCAGCATTTT	CASSVEGTPPQHF
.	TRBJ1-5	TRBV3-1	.	TGTGCCAGCAGCCAAGAACGGAGACAAATCAATCAGCCCCAGCATTTT	CASSQERRQINQPQHF
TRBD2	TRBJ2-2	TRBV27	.	TGTGCCAGCAGTTCGGGACTAGCGGGAGGGCCTGGCGGGGAGCTGTTTTTT	CASSSGLAGGPGGELFF
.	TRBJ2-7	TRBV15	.	TGTGCCACCAGTATGTTCCCGACGGAGGGGGGATACGAGCAGTACTTC	CATSMFPTEGGYEQYF
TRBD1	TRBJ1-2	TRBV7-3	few	TGTGCCAGCAGCTTAACCCGCGGACAGGGGTCTTTCTATGGCTACACCTTC	CASSLTRGQGSFYGYTF
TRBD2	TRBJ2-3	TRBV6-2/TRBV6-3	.	TGTGCCAGTAGGCCCGCTAGCGGGAGGGCGGATACGCAGTATTTT	CASRPASGRADTQYF